Detailed here is one T cell receptor beta chain. This specimen comes from a study of control samples from healthy donors and cancer patients. The table came from immunoSEQ multiplex PCR; TCRdb's copy has only in-frame clones and leaves some out. The sample has about 98,000 clones, just over 90% seen once. The germline V and J ends were trimmed by 0 bases and 8 bases, with 3 bases remaining between them. The CDR3 runs 11 residues. Germline V lookup: CDR1 SGDLS, CDR2 YYNGEE. The rearrangement joins TRBV9 to TRBJ2-1; D remains unclear. This receptor was obtained from a woman aged 18-30 years in good health. Sequences were obtained from blood. CDR3 residues: CASSVGDEQFF. CDR3 bases: TGTGCCAGCAGCGTAGGGGATGAGCAGTTCTTC.